The clone carrying this T cell receptor beta chain has only a few counts. The antigen remains unidentified. CDR3 size: 12 residues. Per germline, CDR1 DFQATT and CDR2 SNEGSKA (reference sequence). Trimming stripped 8 bases from V and 6 bases from J, with 15 bases between. The record originates from a study of T cell repertoires in cytomegalovirus infection. Turning to the study itself: Well-studied HLA-B-restricted epitopes and recently identified HLA-C-restricted epitopes of CMV were both used in the study.

In TCRdb, the reads were re-called with MiXCR into one record per CDR3 protein. The sample records about 920,000 distinct CDR3 sequences, 31% being singletons. This clonotype was obtained from a human donor in good health (CMV status not recorded). Some clones in this sample may be carry-over from other donors' samples. This chain joins TRBV20-1 and TRBJ2-3; D might be TRBD1 or TRBD2, each matching 5 bases. The source material was cultured CD8+ T cells from PBMCs, sampled from culture after CMV antigen stimulation. CDR3 DNA: TGCAGTTGGGACCCCTCTGGGGATACGCAGTATTTT. Translating gives CSWDPSGDTQYF.